These 18 T cell receptor beta chains were all obtained from the same sample, sequenced in a study of Graves' ophthalmopathy and Graves' hyperthyroidism. The TCR beta CDR3 regions underwent amplification from RNA transcripts. Amplification began with first-round RT-PCR using HTBI primers, then second-round multiplex PCR was performed. TCRdb analysed the multiplex PCR reads with MiXCR anew, one entry per CDR3 protein. The sample lists roughly 700,000 distinct CDR3 sequences; roughly 41% were seen once. The sample taken for sequencing was peripheral blood. Receptor source: an adult man with Graves' ophthalmopathy.

Turning to this clonotype: This sequence may be a read error, since a much larger clone differs from it by one base. This chain uses TRBV7-6 with TRBJ2-5, with 13 positions matching TRBD2. V gave up 8 bases and J gave up 7 bases; unmatched junction bases: 13. The CDR3 length is 16 residues. Per germline, CDR1 SGHVS and CDR2 FNYEAQ. The CDR3: CASGSLDGLAGATQYF. CDR3 sequence (DNA): TGTGCCAGCGGCTCTCTCGACGGACTAGCGGGGGCGACCCAGTACTTC.

The V gene is TRBV25-1, the J gene TRBJ1-6; 7 bases match TRBD1. The CDR3 extends over 15 amino acids. Germline CDR1 MGHDK, CDR2 SYGVNS. The DNA of the CDR3 is TGTGCTAGAGGACCGGGGGACAGAAGGAATTCACCCCTCCACTTT. Translation: CARGPGDRRNSPLHF. The whole variable domain, remainder taken from reference TRBV25-1 and TRBJ1-6, is EADIYQTPRYLVIGTGKKITLECSQTMGHDKMYWYQQDPGMELHLIHYSYGVNSTEKGDLSSESTVSRIRTEHFPLTLESARPSHTSQYLCARGPGDRRNSPLHFGNGTRLTVT.

V and J are TRBV29-1 and TRBJ1-2; D is possibly TRBD1 (5 bases). This CDR3 comprises 14 residues. Germline CDR1 reads SQVTM; CDR2 reads ANQGSEA. Trimming took off 5 bases at V and 4 bases at J, with 17 bases between the two ends. CDR3 sequence reads: CSVKTDAGFYGYTF. The CDR3 DNA follows: TGCAGCGTTAAAACTGACGCAGGGTTCTATGGCTACACCTTC. Using reference TRBV29-1 and TRBJ1-2 for the parts outside the CDR3, the full variable domain is SAVISQKPSRDICQRGTSLTIQCQVDSQVTMMFWYRQQPGQSLTLIATANQGSEATYESGFVIDKFPISRPNLTFSTLTVSNMSPEDSSIYLCSVKTDAGFYGYTFGSGTRLTVV.

In the case of this clonotype: This may be a read error: a much more frequent sequence differs by one nucleotide. CDR3 residues: CTSSLDSSGYEQYF. The CDR3 DNA is TGTACCAGCAGCTTAGATAGTAGCGGCTACGAGCAGTACTTC. The J gene is TRBJ2-7, the V gene TRBV7-2; the D gene is possibly TRBD2 (6 bases). Trimming took off 1 base at V and 3 bases at J, with 10 bases between the two ends. Germline V CDR1 and CDR2: SGHTA, FQGNSA. This CDR3 comprises 14 residues.

This clonotype appeared a single time. The chain links TRBV10-3 to TRBJ1-6; D remains unclear. Trimming cost V 5 bases and J 7 bases, with 9 bases left between them. The CDR3 contains 13 residues. The germline V gene encodes CDR1 ENHRY and CDR2 SYGVKD. CDR3 protein: CAISTAGNSPLHF. In nucleotides, the CDR3 is TGTGCCATCAGTACGGCTGGGAATTCACCCCTCCACTTT.

The chain has TRBV7-9 and TRBJ2-5, with TRBD2 matching over 11 bases. CDR1 is SEHNR and CDR2 is FQNEAQ in the germline V gene (reference sequence). With V trimmed by 6 bases and J by 1 base, 10 bases remained unmatched. The CDR3 is made up of 17 amino acids. The CDR3 region has the DNA TGTGCCAGCAGTGACGTTCCGGGACTAGCGGCCCAAGAGACCCAGTACTTC. It codes for CASSDVPGLAAQETQYF. The complete variable domain, with remaining parts taken from reference TRBV7-9 and TRBJ2-5, reads DTGVSQNPRHKITKRGQNVTFRCDPISEHNRLYWYRQTLGQGPEFLTYFQNEAQLEKSRLLSDRFSAERPKGSFSTLEIQRTEQGDSAMYLCASSDVPGLAAQETQYFGPGTRLLVL.

This clonotype was observed a handful of times. The chain couples TRBV11-2 to TRBJ2-7; TRBD2 agrees at 7 bases. CDR3 length equals 15 residues. V gave up 5 bases and J gave up 4 bases; unmatched junction bases: 11. CDR1 and CDR2 from the germline V gene are SGHAT and FQNNGV. Here the CDR3 reads CASSSSGRGGYEQYF. The CDR3 DNA sequence: TGTGCCAGCAGCAGCTCTGGACGGGGAGGGTACGAGCAGTACTTC. Drawing the rest from reference TRBV11-2 and TRBJ2-7, the complete variable domain is EAGVAQSPRYKIIEKRQSVAFWCNPISGHATLYWYQQILGQGPKLLIQFQNNGVVDDSQLPKDRFSAERLKGVDSTLKIQPAKLEDSAVYLCASSSSGRGGYEQYFGPGTRLTVT.

This clonotype was picked up a small number of times. The V call is TRBV11-2, the J call TRBJ1-5; maybe TRBD1 (6 bases). The CDR3 contains 15 residues. The ends were cut back, 0 bases at V and 7 bases at J, with 13 bases in the middle. Germline values: CDR1 SGHAT, CDR2 FQNNGV. CDR3 sequence: CASSLDGGASQPQHF. The DNA for the CDR3 is TGTGCCAGCAGCTTAGACGGGGGGGCGAGCCAGCCCCAGCATTTT.

The V call is TRBV10-3, the J call TRBJ1-2, with 8 bases fitting TRBD1. This CDR3 is 12 amino acids long. The J segment lost 8 bases and the V segment lost 3 bases, leaving 2 bases of the junction unmatched. Germline lookup yields CDR1 ENHRY and CDR2 SYGVKD. CDR3 sequence: CAISDGQGGYTF. DNA of the CDR3: TGTGCCATCAGTGACGGACAGGGCGGCTACACCTTC.

This clonotype came up once. A clone one base away is much larger, so this may be a read error. V is TRBV7-9 and J is TRBJ2-5; D possibly corresponds to TRBD2 (5 bases). CDR3 length equals 14 residues. Germline-derived CDR1 and CDR2 are SEHNR and FQNEAQ (reference sequence). The CDR3 spells CSNLLDCPSETQYF. CDR3 nucleotides: TGTTCCAACTTACTGGACTGTCCGTCAGAGACCCAGTACTTC.

A word on this clonotype: A read error may account for a junction end that differs from germline. The chain has TRBV7-9 and TRBJ1-2; 10 bases match TRBD1. The CDR3 has 13 residues. CDR1 and CDR2 (germline): SEHNR, FQNEAQ (reference sequence). The CDR3 loop is CASSRGTGDGYTF. CDR3 coding DNA: TGCGCCAGCAGCCGCGGGACAGGGGATGGCTACACCTTC.

This clonotype was detected ten times or more. The chain recombines TRBV10-2 with TRBJ1-5; no clear D. The germline V gene encodes CDR1 WSHSY and CDR2 SAAADI. Trimming took off 2 bases at V and 0 bases at J, with 11 bases between the two ends. The CDR3 spans 16 residues. Here the CDR3 DNA reads TGCGCCAGCAGTGAGGCGGGGAGGATTAGCAATCAGCCCCAGCATTTT. Its translation is CASSEAGRISNQPQHF.

In its sample, this clonotype was seen many times. This chain links TRBV19 with TRBJ1-5, with D hard to call. The CDR3 consists of 13 residues. Per germline, CDR1 LNHDA and CDR2 SQIVND (reference sequence). With 4 bases removed from V and 2 bases from J, the gap between germline ends came to 6 bases. The DNA of the CDR3 is TGTGCCAGTAGTAGCATTGGCAATCAGCCCCAGCATTTT. Encoded protein: CASSSIGNQPQHF.

This clonotype was seen many times. The CDR3 DNA sequence: TGTGCCAGCAGCTTTACAGGGGAAACTGAAGCTTTCTTT. This gives the protein CASSFTGETEAFF. The J gene is TRBJ1-1, the V gene TRBV7-9; 7 bases fit TRBD1. The CDR3 has 13 amino acids. V trimming: 3 bases; J trimming: 5 bases; junction bases outside the gene matches: 3. Germline loops: CDR1 SEHNR, CDR2 FQNEAQ (reference sequence).

This chain connects TRBV19 to TRBJ2-7; 8 bases align to TRBD1. Germline V gene lookup returns CDR1 LNHDA and CDR2 SQIVND (reference sequence). V lost 4 bases, J lost 7 bases, and 6 bases stayed unmatched. This CDR3 spans 13 amino acids. The CDR3 spells CASSTQGAGEQYF. The CDR3 DNA is TGTGCCAGTAGTACCCAGGGGGCTGGGGAGCAGTACTTC.

This clonotype has a handful of counts. The chain has TRBV4-2 and TRBJ2-7; 12 nucleotides align to TRBD2. The V gene end was trimmed by 0 bases and the J gene end by 4 bases; junction bases not matched to a gene: 1. The CDR3 spans 15 residues. Germline values: CDR1 LGHNA, CDR2 YNFKEQ. This CDR3 is CASSQELAGGYEQYF. Written as DNA, the CDR3 is TGTGCCAGCAGCCAAGAGCTAGCGGGAGGGTACGAGCAGTACTTC.

This clonotype was found many times. The chain is built from TRBV7-4 and TRBJ1-3; D remains unclear. The CDR3 loop spans 16 amino acids. V dropped 1 base and J dropped 0 bases, with 10 bases sitting between them. In germline, CDR1 is SGHVT, CDR2 SQSDAQ. The CDR3: CASSLVRGSSGNTIYF. In DNA, the CDR3 is TGTGCCAGCAGCTTAGTTCGTGGCAGCTCTGGAAACACCATATATTTT.

The chain couples TRBV20-1 to TRBJ2-5; TRBD2 might be the D (6 bases). CDR1 and CDR2 from the germline V gene are DFQATT and SNEGSKA (reference sequence). This CDR3 is 16 amino acids long. Trimming pared 3 bases from V and 7 bases from J, leaving 24 bases between. CDR3 sequence reads: CSARGKTSKGPRTQYF. CDR3 DNA: TGCAGTGCTAGGGGGAAGACTAGTAAGGGCCCTCGGACCCAGTACTTC.